The clone carrying this TCR beta chain has more than one count but fewer than ten. Its matching antigen is unknown. The germline V gene encodes CDR1 DFQATT and CDR2 SNEGSKA (reference sequence). V was clipped by 3 bases and J by 0 bases, with 9 bases between them. The CDR3 length is 14 residues. The data derive from a study of T cell repertoires in cytomegalovirus infection. The wider study: Public TCR beta signatures provided an indication of both CMV infection and a matching HLA type. Findings and caveats of the study: The ex vivo response showed dominance by HLA-C-restricted CMV-specific TCR beta clonotypes. Of the TCR beta families, the public ones yielded a cumulative frequency that identified carriers of CMV plus the relevant HLA.

Via MiXCR, TCRdb re-called the reads, giving one row per CDR3 protein. This sample has under 150,000 distinct CDR3 sequences, with 7% to 10% found just once. The clonotype comes from a human donor in good health (CMV status not recorded). Some clones in this sample may be carry-over from other donors' samples. Sequenced input: PBMCs. The chain uses TRBV20-1 and TRBJ1-5; D might be TRBD1 (5 bases). This CDR3 is CSASGASSNQPQHF. The DNA for the CDR3 is TGCAGTGCTAGTGGGGCGAGTAGCAATCAGCCCCAGCATTTT.